The text below deals with one T cell receptor beta chain. Its antigen is currently unknown. This CDR3 comprises 15 residues. Germline CDR1 is SGHAT and CDR2 is FQNNGV. V lost 5 bases and J lost 7; bases outside the gene matches: 12. Samples came from healthy bone marrow donors. This specimen comes from a study of cytomegalovirus exposure and HLA in healthy donors. General study results and limits: There were some public TCRs occurring in many donors, but most TCR sequences were rare. In a later analysis, an Asian-associated ancestry cluster reportedly showed fewer N-insertions than the 666-donor mean.

The study ran its PCR with 60 Vbeta and 13 Jbeta primers. The protocol was immunoSEQ multiplex PCR, while the TCRdb copy is restricted to in-frame clones and leaves out a portion. The table lists some 160,000 clones, around 72% of them singletons. The source of this sequence is a man aged 40-55 years in good health and CMV-seronegative. Sequencing was done on a sample of PBMCs. The rearrangement links TRBV11-2 to TRBJ1-2; the match to TRBD1 covers 8 bases. This chain's CDR3 is CASSPLRGRTAGYTF. The CDR3 nucleotides read TGTGCCAGCAGCCCCCTCAGGGGGCGCACCGCTGGCTACACCTTC.